Given below is one T cell receptor beta chain in context. The antigen this receptor binds is unknown. Per-base qualities were not stored, and no clone one base away is much larger. This sample was taken from a study of spatial heterogeneity in lung cancer (dated 2019 in TCRdb). About the study as a whole: Beta-chain transcripts were consistently detected in greater numbers than alpha-chain transcripts, which likely reflected higher beta-chain transcript abundance. A strong correlation was found between TCR transcript counts in tumor regions and a T cell transcriptional module score from matched bulk RNA-seq. In the raw uncorrected reads, each unique combination of TCR and UMI appeared more than ten times on average. The study quantitatively compared TCR alpha and beta repertoires across multiple tumor regions, matched nontumor lung and blood in non-small cell lung cancer. Nonsynonymous mutation counts, determined by whole-exome sequencing of tumor tissue, were related to features of the TCR repertoire. At surgery, both alpha and beta chains were TCR-sequenced in roughly 200 tumor regions, some 64 matched nontumor lung samples and 50 to 60 PBMC samples.

Library creation used 5' RACE. Sequencing was performed on a NextSeq 500. To allow correction of PCR and sequencing errors, the TCR library protocol tagged every TCR cDNA molecule with a unique molecular identifier. The source study handled its data this way. TCR identification, UMI-based error correction and CDR3 extraction were performed with Decombinator tools. TCRs above a frequency of 2 per 1,000, corresponding to the top 1% of the tumor frequency distribution, were defined as expanded. Expanded tumor TCRs statistically deemed absent (corrected P<0.05) from at least one tumor region were classed as regional, and all other expanded tumor TCRs were classed as ubiquitous. Each repertoire was subsampled 100 times to 5,000 TCRs, after which Renyi diversity was computed with the R vegan package. CDR3 similarity networks were built from amino acid triplet string-kernel similarity, with CDR3s being connected when pairwise similarity was above 0.82. Using fastp trimming at Q25 and MiXCR clonotype assembly, TCRdb reanalyzed the public sequencing data and kept in-frame beta chains. A single entry per CDR3 protein holds the most common genes and DNA from its merged rows. The authors' filters were not applied to this entry. This sample holds roughly 19,000 distinct CDR3 sequences; 7.5% were observed only once. Together, the top ten hold around 23% of the sample.

Findings and caveats that apply to the study as a whole: Counts of ubiquitous and regional expanded TCRs were found to correlate with counts of ubiquitous and regional nonsynonymous mutations, respectively. TCR-seq coverage of tumor T cells was estimated at only around 6.7% for alpha chains and 12% to 15% for beta chains. Additional single-cell paired TCR alpha and beta sequencing was considered necessary to confirm, at a functional level, the hypothesis that regional TCRs recognize regional mutations. The number of expanded intratumoral alpha and beta TCRs correlated with the tumor nonsynonymous mutation count.

The sample's time point label, in plain terms: sample taken at primary tumor resection. The donors were 65 to 90 patients from the lung TRACERx cohort who had early-stage, untreated non-small cell lung cancer. Without any cell sorting, TCR sequencing was performed on whole RNA extracted either from tumor and nontumor lung tissue or from cryopreserved PBMC samples. Only patients with enough RNA available from two or more tumor regions were chosen for TCR sequencing. A lung pathologist reviewed the tumor and adjacent nontumor lung specimens before the specimens were selected. In the germline V gene (reference sequence), CDR1 corresponds to GTSNPN and CDR2 to SVGIG. There are 17 amino acids in the CDR3, from cysteine to phenylalanine inclusive. Only the CDR3 DNA stays, 51 bases, in frame from base 1. Clipping removes 2 bases from V and 1 base from J, with 11 as the unmatched junction base count.

Sequenced here: lung tumor tissue, sampled at surgery. This sequence uses TRBV30 and TRBJ1-5; the central 7 bases match TRBD1. This TCR was recovered from a male donor with early-stage non-small cell lung cancer. The sequenced DNA: TGTGCCTGGAGTTCCCACCTGACAGGGAAAAGCAATCAGCCCCAGCATTTT. Its coded protein is CAWSSHLTGKSNQPQHF.